These T cell receptor beta chains were read from a single sample in a study of cytomegalovirus exposure and HLA in healthy donors. The repertoire was sequenced with immunoSEQ multiplex PCR; TCRdb's copy has only in-frame clones and lacks some. The data contain about 150,000 clones, approximately 79% of them singletons. Sequences were obtained from PBMCs. These receptors were taken from a woman in her twenties or thirties in good health and CMV-seronegative. Both conserved end residues are part of each CDR3. A D gene is named only where the DNA matches it firmly. Clone size is given for some rows only: seen once, a few or many times, or a class if the clone is expanded.

>.|TRBJ1-3|few|TRBV5-6
CASSLAGSGNTIYF
TGTGCCAGCAGCTTGGCGGGTTCTGGAAACACCATATATTTT
>.|TRBJ1-1|.|TRBV30
CAWGIGRNTEAFF
TGTGCCTGGGGCATTGGGCGGAACACTGAAGCTTTCTTT
>TRBD1|TRBJ2-2|.|TRBV14
CASSQRQGRATGELFF
TGTGCCAGCAGCCAGAGACAGGGACGGGCCACCGGGGAGCTGTTTTTT
>TRBD2|TRBJ2-3|.|TRBV18
CASSTRTSGASTDTQYF
TGTGCCAGCTCAACCCGGACTAGCGGAGCTAGCACAGATACGCAGTATTTT
>TRBD2|TRBJ2-3|.|TRBV28
CASSSRGAGGTDTQYF
TGTGCCAGCAGTTCGCGTGGAGCGGGAGGGACAGATACGCAGTATTTT
>TRBD1|TRBJ1-5|.|TRBV12-5
CASGLGQGNQPQHF
TGTGCTAGTGGCCTCGGACAGGGGAATCAGCCCCAGCATTTT
>TRBD1|TRBJ1-1|.|TRBV12-5
CASGLVGTGPWEAFF
TGTGCTAGTGGTTTGGTAGGGACAGGTCCATGGGAAGCTTTCTTT
>.|TRBJ2-3|.|TRBV5-1
CASSLGQRTDTQYF
TGCGCCAGCAGCTTAGGACAGCGCACAGATACGCAGTATTTT
>TRBD1|TRBJ2-1|.|TRBV6-4
CASNDQPGQGYNEQFF
TGTGCCAGCAACGACCAACCGGGACAGGGCTACAATGAGCAGTTCTTC
>TRBD1|TRBJ1-3|.|TRBV7-9
CASSSDRGPGNTIYF
TGTGCCAGCAGCTCAGACAGGGGGCCCGGAAACACCATATATTTT
>.|TRBJ2-7|few|TRBV5-6
CASSVATYEQYF
TGTGCCAGCAGCGTAGCCACCTACGAGCAGTACTTC
>.|TRBJ2-7|.|TRBV7-9
CASSWTESSYEQYF
TGTGCCAGCAGTTGGACAGAGAGCTCCTACGAGCAGTACTTC
>.|TRBJ1-1|.|TRBV5-1
CASSWAVGMNTEAFF
TGCGCCAGCAGCTGGGCTGTAGGAATGAACACTGAAGCTTTCTTC
>TRBD1|TRBJ1-2|.|TRBV19
CASSDRDKRGYTF
TGTGCCAGTAGCGACAGGGATAAGAGAGGCTACACCTTC
>.|TRBJ1-5|.|TRBV2
CASSVIRAGNQPQHF
TGTGCCAGCAGTGTTATCAGGGCGGGCAATCAGCCCCAGCATTTT
>.|TRBJ1-5|.|TRBV21-1
CASSKGGGESNQPQHF
TGTGCCAGCAGCAAAGGGGGGGGCGAGAGCAATCAGCCCCAGCATTTT
>TRBD2|TRBJ2-1|.|TRBV7-3
CASSLTGLVTNEQFF
TGTGCCAGCAGCTTAACGGGACTAGTCACCAATGAGCAGTTCTTC
>TRBD1|TRBJ1-2|.|TRBV6-1
CASSEGGQGFYGYTF
TGTGCCAGCTCCGAGGGGGGACAGGGGTTCTATGGCTACACCTTC